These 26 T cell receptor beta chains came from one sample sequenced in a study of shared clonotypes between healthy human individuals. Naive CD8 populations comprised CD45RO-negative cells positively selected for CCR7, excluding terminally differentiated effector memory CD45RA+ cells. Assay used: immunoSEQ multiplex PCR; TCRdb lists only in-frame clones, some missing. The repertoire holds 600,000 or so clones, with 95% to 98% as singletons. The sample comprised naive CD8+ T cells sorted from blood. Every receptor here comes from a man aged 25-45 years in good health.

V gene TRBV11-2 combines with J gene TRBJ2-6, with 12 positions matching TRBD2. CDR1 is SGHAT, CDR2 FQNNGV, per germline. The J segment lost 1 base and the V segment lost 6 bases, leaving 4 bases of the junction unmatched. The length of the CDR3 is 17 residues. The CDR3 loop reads CASRTSGRKSGANVLTF. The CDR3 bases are TGTGCCAGCAGGACTAGCGGGAGAAAGTCTGGGGCCAACGTCCTGACTTTC.

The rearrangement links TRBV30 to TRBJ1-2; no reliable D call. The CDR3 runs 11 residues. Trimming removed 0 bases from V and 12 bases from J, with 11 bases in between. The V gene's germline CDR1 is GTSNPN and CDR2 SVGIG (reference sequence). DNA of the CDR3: TGTGCCTGGAGTGTACAACTCTTCCACACCTTC. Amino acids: CAWSVQLFHTF. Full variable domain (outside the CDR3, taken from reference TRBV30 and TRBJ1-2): SQTIHQWPATLVQPVGSPLSLECTVEGTSNPNLYWYRQAAGRGLQLLFYSVGIGQISSEVPQNLSASRPQDRQFILSSKKLLLSDSGFYLCAWSVQLFHTFGSGTRLTVV.

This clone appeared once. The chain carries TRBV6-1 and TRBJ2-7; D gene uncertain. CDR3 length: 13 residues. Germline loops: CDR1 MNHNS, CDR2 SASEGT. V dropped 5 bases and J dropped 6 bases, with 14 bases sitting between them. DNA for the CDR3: TGTGCCAGCAGTCCCCGAATCCACGGCGAGCAGTACTTC. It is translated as CASSPRIHGEQYF.

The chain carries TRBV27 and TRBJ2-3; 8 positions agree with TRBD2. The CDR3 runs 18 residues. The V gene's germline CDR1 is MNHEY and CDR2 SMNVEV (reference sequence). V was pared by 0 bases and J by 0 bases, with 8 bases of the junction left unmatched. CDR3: CASSLSQTSVPSTDTQYF. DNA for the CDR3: TGTGCCAGCAGTTTATCCCAGACTAGCGTACCTAGCACAGATACGCAGTATTTT.

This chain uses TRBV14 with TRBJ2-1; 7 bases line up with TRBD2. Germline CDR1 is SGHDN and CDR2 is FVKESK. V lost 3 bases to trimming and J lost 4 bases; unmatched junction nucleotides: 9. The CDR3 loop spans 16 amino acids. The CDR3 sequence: CASSQPSSGQYNEQFF. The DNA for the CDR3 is TGTGCCAGCAGCCAGCCATCTAGCGGCCAGTACAATGAGCAGTTCTTC.

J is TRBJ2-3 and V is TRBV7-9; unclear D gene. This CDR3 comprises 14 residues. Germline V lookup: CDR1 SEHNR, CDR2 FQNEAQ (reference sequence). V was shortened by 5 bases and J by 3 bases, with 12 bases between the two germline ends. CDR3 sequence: CASSPPETTDTQYF. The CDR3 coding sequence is TGTGCCAGCAGCCCTCCCGAGACAACAGATACGCAGTATTTT.

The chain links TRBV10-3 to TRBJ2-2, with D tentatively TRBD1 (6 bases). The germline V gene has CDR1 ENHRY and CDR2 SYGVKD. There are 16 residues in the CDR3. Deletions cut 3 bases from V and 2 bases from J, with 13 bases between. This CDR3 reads CAISEGFRGNTGELFF. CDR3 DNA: TGTGCCATCAGTGAAGGGTTCAGGGGAAACACCGGGGAGCTGTTTTTT.

CDR3 nucleotide sequence: TGTGCCAGCAGACGGACTAGCGGGAGCTACGAGCAGTACTTC. This encodes CASRRTSGSYEQYF. The chain employs TRBV2 and TRBJ2-7, with 13 bases lining up with TRBD2. J gave up 3 bases and V 6 bases, and 2 bases lay outside the gene matches. The CDR3 runs 14 residues. Germline-derived CDR1 and CDR2 are SNHLY and FYNNEI.

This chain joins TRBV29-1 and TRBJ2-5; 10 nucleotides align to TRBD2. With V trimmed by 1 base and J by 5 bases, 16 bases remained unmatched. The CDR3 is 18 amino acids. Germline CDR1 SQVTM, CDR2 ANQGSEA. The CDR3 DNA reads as TGCAGCGTTGAAGTTCTTTCGATGGCTAGCGGGAGAGAGGAGACCCAGTACTTC. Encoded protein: CSVEVLSMASGREETQYF. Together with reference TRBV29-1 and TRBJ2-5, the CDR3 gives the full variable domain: SAVISQKPSRDICQRGTSLTIQCQVDSQVTMMFWYRQQPGQSLTLIATANQGSEATYESGFVIDKFPISRPNLTFSTLTVSNMSPEDSSIYLCSVEVLSMASGREETQYFGPGTRLLVL.

This CDR3 reads CASSKTRQPQHF. The DNA for the CDR3 is TGTGCCAGCTCCAAAACCCGTCAGCCCCAGCATTTT. The chain has TRBV27 and TRBJ1-5; D ambiguous. The V end was cut by 8 bases, the J end by 6 bases, with 11 bases between. This CDR3 has 12 residues. The germline gives CDR1 MNHEY, CDR2 SMNVEV (reference sequence).

The CDR3: CASSLAVSGTDTQYF. Written as DNA, the CDR3 is TGTGCCAGCAGCTTAGCGGTTTCCGGGACCGATACGCAGTATTTT. V usage is TRBV7-9 and J usage is TRBJ2-3; D tentatively reads TRBD1 or TRBD2 (5 bases each). The CDR3 consists of 15 residues. Germline V CDR1 and CDR2: SEHNR, FQNEAQ (reference sequence). Trimming removed 0 bases from V and 6 bases from J, with 13 bases in between.

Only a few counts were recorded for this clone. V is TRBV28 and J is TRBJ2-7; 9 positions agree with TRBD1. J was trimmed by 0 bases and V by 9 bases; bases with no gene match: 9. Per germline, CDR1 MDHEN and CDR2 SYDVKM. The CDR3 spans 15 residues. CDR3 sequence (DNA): TGTGCCAGTGGACAGGGGTCCCTCCTCTCCTACGAGCAGTACTTC. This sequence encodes CASGQGSLLSYEQYF.

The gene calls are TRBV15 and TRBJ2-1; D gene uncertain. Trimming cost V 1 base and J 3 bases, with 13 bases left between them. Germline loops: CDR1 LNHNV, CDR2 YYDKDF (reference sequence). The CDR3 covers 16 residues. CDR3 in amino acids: CATSRGLADDYNEQFF. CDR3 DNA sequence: TGTGCCACCAGCAGAGGCCTTGCAGACGACTACAATGAGCAGTTCTTC.

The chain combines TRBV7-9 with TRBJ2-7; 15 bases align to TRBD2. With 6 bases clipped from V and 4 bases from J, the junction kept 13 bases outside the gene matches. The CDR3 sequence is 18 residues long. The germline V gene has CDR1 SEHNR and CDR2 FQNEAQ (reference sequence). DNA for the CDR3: TGTGCCAGCAGTGAACGGACTAGCGGGAGGGCCCTCTGGTACGAGCAGTACTTC. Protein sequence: CASSERTSGRALWYEQYF.

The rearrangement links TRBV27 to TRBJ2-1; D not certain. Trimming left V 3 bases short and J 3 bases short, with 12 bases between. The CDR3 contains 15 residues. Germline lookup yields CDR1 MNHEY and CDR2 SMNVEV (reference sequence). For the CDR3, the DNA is TGTGCCAGCAGTTTGGTGGACGCGATCTACAATGAGCAGTTCTTC. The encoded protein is CASSLVDAIYNEQFF.

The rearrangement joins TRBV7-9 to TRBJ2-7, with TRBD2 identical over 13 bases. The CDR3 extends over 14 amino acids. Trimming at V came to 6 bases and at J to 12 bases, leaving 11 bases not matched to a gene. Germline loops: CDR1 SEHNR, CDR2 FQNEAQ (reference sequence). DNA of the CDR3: TGTGCCAGCAGTTCGGGACTAGCGGGACGATCGGGGTACTTC. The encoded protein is CASSSGLAGRSGYF.

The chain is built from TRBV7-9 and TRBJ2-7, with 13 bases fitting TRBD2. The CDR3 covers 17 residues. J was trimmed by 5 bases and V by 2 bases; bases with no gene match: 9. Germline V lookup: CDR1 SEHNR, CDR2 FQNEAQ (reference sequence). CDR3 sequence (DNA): TGTGCCAGCAGCTTAAGTGGAGGGGGACTAGCGGGAAACGAGCAGTACTTC. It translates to CASSLSGGGLAGNEQYF.

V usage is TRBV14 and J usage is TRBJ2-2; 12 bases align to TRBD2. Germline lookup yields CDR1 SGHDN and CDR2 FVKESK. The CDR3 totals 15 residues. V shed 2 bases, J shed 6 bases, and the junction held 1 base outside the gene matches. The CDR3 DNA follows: TGTGCCAGCAGCCAAAGGACTAGCGGGGCCGGGGAGCTGTTTTTT. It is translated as CASSQRTSGAGELFF.

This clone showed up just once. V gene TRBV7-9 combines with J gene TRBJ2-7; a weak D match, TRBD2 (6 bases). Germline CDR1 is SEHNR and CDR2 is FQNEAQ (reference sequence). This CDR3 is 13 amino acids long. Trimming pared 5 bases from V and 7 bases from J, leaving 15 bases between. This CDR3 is CASSPGGASEQYF. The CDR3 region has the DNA TGTGCCAGCAGCCCCGGAGGGGCATCGGAGCAGTACTTC.

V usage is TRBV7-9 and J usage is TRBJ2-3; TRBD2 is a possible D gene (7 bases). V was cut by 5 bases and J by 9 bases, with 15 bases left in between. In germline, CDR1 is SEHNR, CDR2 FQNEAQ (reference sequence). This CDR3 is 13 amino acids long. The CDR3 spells CASSMDGGRTQYF. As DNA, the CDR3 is TGTGCCAGCAGCATGGACGGGGGGCGGACGCAGTATTTT. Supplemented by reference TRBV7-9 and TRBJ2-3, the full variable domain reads DTGVSQNPRHKITKRGQNVTFRCDPISEHNRLYWYRQTLGQGPEFLTYFQNEAQLEKSRLLSDRFSAERPKGSFSTLEIQRTEQGDSAMYLCASSMDGGRTQYFGPGTRLTVL.

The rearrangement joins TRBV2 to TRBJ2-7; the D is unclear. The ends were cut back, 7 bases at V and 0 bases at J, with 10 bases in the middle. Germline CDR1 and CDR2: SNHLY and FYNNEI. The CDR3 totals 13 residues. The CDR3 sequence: CASIKPVSYEQYF. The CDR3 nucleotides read TGTGCCAGCATTAAGCCCGTCTCCTACGAGCAGTACTTC.

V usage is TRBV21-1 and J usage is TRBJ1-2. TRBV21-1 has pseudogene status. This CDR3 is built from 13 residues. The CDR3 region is CASRAKDQNGYTF. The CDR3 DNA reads TGTGCCAGCCGGGCGAAAGATCAAAATGGCTACACCTTC.

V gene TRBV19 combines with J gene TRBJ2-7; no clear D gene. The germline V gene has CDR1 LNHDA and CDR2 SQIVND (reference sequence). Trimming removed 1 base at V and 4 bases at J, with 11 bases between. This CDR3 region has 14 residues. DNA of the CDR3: TGTGCCAGTAGTATAGGTCCTCGAGGATACGAGCAGTACTTC. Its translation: CASSIGPRGYEQYF.

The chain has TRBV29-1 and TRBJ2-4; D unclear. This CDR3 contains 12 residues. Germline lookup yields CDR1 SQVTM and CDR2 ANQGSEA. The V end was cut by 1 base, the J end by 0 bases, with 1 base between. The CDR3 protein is CSVEGAKNIQYF. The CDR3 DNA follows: TGCAGCGTTGAAGGAGCCAAAAACATTCAGTACTTC.

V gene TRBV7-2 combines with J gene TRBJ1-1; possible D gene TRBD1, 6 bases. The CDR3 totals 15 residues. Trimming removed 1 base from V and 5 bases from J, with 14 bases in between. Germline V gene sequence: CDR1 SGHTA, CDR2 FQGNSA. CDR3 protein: CASSLDVGARTEAFF. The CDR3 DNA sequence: TGTGCCAGCAGCTTAGATGTGGGGGCACGGACTGAAGCTTTCTTT.

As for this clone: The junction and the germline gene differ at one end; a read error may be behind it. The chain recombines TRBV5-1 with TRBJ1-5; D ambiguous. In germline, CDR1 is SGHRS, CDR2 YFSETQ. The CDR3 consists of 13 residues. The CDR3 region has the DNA TGCTCCAGCAGCAAGGAGGGTGATCAGCCCCAGCATTTT. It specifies CSSSKEGDQPQHF.